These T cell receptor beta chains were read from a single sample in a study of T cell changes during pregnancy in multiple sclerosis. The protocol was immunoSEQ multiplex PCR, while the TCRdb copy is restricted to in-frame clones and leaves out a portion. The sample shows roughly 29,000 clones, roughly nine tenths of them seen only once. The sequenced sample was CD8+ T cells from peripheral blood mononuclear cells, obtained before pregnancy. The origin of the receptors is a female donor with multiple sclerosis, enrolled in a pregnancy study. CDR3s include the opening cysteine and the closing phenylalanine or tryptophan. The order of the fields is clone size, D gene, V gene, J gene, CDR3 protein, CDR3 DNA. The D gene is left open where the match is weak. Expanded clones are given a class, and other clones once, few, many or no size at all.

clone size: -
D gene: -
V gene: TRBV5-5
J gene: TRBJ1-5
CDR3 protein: CASSLFGPSNQPQHF
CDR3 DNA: TGTGCCAGCAGCCTGTTCGGTCCTAGCAATCAGCCCCAGCATTTT

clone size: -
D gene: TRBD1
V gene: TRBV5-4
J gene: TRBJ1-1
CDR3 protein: CASSFGTGAQNTEAFF
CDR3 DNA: TGTGCCAGCAGCTTTGGGACAGGGGCCCAGAACACTGAAGCTTTCTTT

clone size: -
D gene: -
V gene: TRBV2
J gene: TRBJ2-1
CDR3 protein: CASSEFGREQFF
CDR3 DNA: TGTGCCAGCAGTGAATTCGGCAGGGAGCAGTTCTTC

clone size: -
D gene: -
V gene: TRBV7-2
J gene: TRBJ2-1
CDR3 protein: CASSLEVTVYNEQFF
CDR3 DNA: TGTGCCAGCAGCTTAGAGGTGACAGTATACAATGAGCAGTTCTTC

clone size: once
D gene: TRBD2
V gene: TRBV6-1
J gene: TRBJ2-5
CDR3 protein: CASADLREGETQYF
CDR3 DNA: TGTGCCAGCGCTGATCTGCGGGAGGGGGAGACCCAGTACTTC

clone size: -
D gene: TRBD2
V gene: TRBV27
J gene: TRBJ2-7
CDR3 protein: CASSPGTSGLTEQYF
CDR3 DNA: TGTGCCAGCAGTCCCGGGACTAGCGGCCTTACCGAGCAGTACTTC

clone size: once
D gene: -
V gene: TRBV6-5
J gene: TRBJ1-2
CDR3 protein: CASSQDSANYGYTF
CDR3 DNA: TGTGCCAGCAGTCAGGACAGCGCTAACTATGGCTACACCTTC

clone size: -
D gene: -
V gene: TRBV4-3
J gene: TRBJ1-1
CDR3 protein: CASSQDGGGPIEAFF
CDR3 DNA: TGCGCCAGCAGCCAAGATGGGGGGGGGCCGATTGAAGCTTTCTTT

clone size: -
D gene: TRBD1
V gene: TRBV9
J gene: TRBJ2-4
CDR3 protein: CASSLGQGAHIQYF
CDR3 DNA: TGTGCCAGCAGCTTAGGACAGGGGGCTCACATTCAGTACTTC

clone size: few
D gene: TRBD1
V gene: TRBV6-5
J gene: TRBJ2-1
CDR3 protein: CASSYAGQGFINEQFF
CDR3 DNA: TGTGCCAGCAGTTACGCTGGACAGGGGTTTATCAATGAGCAGTTCTTC

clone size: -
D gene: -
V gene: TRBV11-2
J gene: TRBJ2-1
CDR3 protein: CASSFPYNEQFF
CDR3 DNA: TGTGCCAGCAGCTTCCCATACAATGAGCAGTTCTTC

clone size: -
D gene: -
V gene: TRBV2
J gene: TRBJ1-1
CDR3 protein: CASSTRAPRESAEAFF
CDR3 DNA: TGTGCCAGCAGTACTAGGGCCCCAAGGGAGTCGGCTGAAGCTTTCTTT

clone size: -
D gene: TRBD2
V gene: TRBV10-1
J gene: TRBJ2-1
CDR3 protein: CASSETPRGGYNEQFF
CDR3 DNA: TGCGCCAGCAGTGAGACCCCCCGCGGGGGCTACAATGAGCAGTTCTTC

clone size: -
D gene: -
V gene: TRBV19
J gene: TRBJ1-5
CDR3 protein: CASSIRSGFNQPQHF
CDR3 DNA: TGTGCCAGTAGTATTAGGTCAGGCTTCAATCAGCCCCAGCATTTT

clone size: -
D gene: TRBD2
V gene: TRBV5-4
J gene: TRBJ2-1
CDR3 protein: CASSYPGLAGGPGNEQFF
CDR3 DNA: TGTGCCAGCAGCTACCCGGGACTAGCGGGGGGGCCAGGGAATGAGCAGTTCTTC

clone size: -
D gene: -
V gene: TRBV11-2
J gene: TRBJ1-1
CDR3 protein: CASSLTANTEAFF
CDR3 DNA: TGTGCCAGCAGCTTAACAGCGAACACTGAAGCTTTCTTT

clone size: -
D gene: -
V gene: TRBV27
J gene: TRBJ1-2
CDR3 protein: CASSYMQGLYGYTF
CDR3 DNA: TGTGCCAGCAGCTACATGCAGGGCCTATATGGCTACACCTTC

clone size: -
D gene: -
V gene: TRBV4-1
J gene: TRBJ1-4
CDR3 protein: CASSHSTSGSEKLFF
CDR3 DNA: TGCGCCAGCAGCCATTCGACAAGTGGAAGTGAAAAACTGTTTTTT

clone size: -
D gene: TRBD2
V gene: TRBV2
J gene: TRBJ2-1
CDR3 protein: CASSPQRMTSGSNGEQFF
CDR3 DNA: TGTGCCAGCAGTCCTCAAAGGATGACTAGCGGGAGTAACGGTGAGCAGTTCTTC

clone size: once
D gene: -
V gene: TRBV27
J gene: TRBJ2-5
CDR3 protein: CASSFQPSSQETQYF
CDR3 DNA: TGTGCCAGCAGTTTCCAACCTAGCAGCCAAGAGACCCAGTACTTC

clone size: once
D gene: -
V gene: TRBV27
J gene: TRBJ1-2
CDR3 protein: CASSFIPTGGYGYTF
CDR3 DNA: TGTGCCAGCAGTTTCATACCGACAGGTGGCTATGGCTACACCTTC

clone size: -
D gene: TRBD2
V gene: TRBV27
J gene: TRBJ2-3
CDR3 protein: CASSLSGGSSTDTQYF
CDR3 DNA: TGTGCCAGCAGTTTATCGGGGGGGTCTAGCACAGATACGCAGTATTTT

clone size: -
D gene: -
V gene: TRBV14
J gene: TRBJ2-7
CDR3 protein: CASSQVNVAGYEQYF
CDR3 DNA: TGTGCCAGCAGCCAAGTTAACGTAGCTGGCTACGAGCAGTACTTC

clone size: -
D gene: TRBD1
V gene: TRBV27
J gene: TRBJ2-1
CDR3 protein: CASSFHPGTGENEQFF
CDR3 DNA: TGTGCCAGCAGTTTCCATCCCGGGACAGGGGAAAATGAGCAGTTCTTC

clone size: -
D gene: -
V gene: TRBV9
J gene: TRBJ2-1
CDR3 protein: CASSLMSSPSSYNEQFF
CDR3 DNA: TGTGCCAGCAGTTTAATGTCCTCCCCCAGCTCCTACAATGAGCAGTTCTTC

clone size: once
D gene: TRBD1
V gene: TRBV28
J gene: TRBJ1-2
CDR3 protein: CASSLDRVYGYTF
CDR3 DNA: TGTGCCAGCAGTCTGGACAGGGTCTATGGCTACACCTTC

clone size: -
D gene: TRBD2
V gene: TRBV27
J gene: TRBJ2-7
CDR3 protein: CASSDSGTSRYEQYF
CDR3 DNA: TGTGCCAGCAGTGATTCCGGGACTAGTCGCTACGAGCAGTACTTC

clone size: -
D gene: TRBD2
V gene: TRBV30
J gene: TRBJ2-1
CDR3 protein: CAWSVYFGLAGDNEQFF
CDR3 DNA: TGTGCCTGGAGTGTGTATTTCGGACTAGCGGGGGACAATGAGCAGTTCTTC

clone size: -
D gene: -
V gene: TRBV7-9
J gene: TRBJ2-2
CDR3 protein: CASGRGHTGELFF
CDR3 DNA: TGTGCCAGCGGGAGAGGGCACACCGGGGAGCTGTTTTTT

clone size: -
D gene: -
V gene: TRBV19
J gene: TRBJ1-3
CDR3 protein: CASAPLGNTIYF
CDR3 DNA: TGTGCCAGTGCGCCCCTCGGTAACACCATATATTTT

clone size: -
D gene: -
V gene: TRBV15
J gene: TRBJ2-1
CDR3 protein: CATSRFRDYNEQFF
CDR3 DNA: TGTGCCACCAGCAGATTCCGGGACTACAATGAGCAGTTCTTC

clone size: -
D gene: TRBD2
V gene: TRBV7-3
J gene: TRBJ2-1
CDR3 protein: CASSPGTNSYNEQFF
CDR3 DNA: TGTGCCAGCAGCCCCGGGACTAACTCCTACAATGAGCAGTTCTTC

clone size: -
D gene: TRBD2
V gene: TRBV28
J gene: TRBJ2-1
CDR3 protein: CASTPLGSGTSGYNEQFF
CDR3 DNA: TGTGCCAGCACCCCCTTGGGGTCGGGGACTAGCGGTTACAATGAGCAGTTCTTC

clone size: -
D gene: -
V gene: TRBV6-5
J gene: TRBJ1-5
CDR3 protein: CASSYRQDSNQPQHF
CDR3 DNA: TGTGCCAGCAGTTACCGACAGGATAGCAATCAGCCCCAGCATTTT

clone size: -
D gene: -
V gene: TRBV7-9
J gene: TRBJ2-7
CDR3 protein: CASSPGLVTYEQYF
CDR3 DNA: TGTGCCAGCAGCCCTGGACTGGTTACTTACGAGCAGTACTTC

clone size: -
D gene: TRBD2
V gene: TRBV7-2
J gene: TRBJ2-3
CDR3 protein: CASSWTSGTDTQYF
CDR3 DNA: TGTGCCAGCAGCTGGACTAGCGGCACAGATACGCAGTATTTT

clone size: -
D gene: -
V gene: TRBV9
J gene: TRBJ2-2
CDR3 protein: CASSAPGVGHTGELFF
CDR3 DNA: TGTGCCAGCAGCGCCCCAGGGGTCGGACACACCGGGGAGCTGTTTTTT

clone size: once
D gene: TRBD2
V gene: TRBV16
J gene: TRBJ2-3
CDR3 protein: CASSSGGSTDTQYF
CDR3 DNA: TGTGCCAGCAGCAGCGGGGGGAGCACAGATACGCAGTATTTT

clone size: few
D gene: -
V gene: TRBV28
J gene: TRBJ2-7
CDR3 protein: CASSRHKPLYEQYF
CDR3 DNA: TGTGCCAGCAGTCGTCATAAGCCGCTCTACGAGCAGTACTTC

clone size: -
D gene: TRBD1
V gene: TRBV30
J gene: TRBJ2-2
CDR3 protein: CAYYRGTSNTGELFF
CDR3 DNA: TGTGCCTACTACAGGGGCACCTCGAACACCGGGGAGCTGTTTTTT

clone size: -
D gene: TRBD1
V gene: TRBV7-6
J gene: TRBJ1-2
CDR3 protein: CASSLGDRDRASYGYTF
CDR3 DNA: TGTGCCAGCAGCTTAGGGGATAGAGACAGGGCCTCTTATGGCTACACCTTC